The 29 T cell receptor beta chains listed next were all sequenced from one sample in a study of human T cells and chemical hapten exposure. The time point denotes: pre-sensitization, week 0. Indicated treatment: therapeutic diphenylcyclopropenone sensitization with weekly scalp DPC. TCRdb redid the calling of the RACE reads with MiXCR, one entry per CDR3 protein. The sample carries about 77,000 distinct CDR3 sequences, about 14% recorded once. The material was whole blood, obtained in connection with sensitization to the hapten diphenylcyclopropenone (DPC). Receptor source: a woman between 50 and 59 years old with alopecia areata. Some clones in this sample may be carry-over from other donors' samples.

The chain's CDR3 is CASRTSGQSGYTF. The CDR3, as DNA: TGTGCCAGCAGAACTTCGGGGCAGAGTGGCTACACCTTC. This chain joins TRBV6-5 and TRBJ1-2, with D possibly TRBD1 on 5 matching bases. V was trimmed by 6 bases and J by 7 bases, leaving 15 bases between them. In germline, CDR1 is MNHEY, CDR2 SVGAGI. The CDR3 is 13 amino acids.

The genes are TRBV7-6 and TRBJ2-5; 7 nucleotides align to TRBD1. Germline trimming cut 5 bases from V and 3 bases from J; bases unmatched to any gene: 9. Per germline, CDR1 SGHVS and CDR2 FNYEAQ. CDR3 size: 15 residues. The CDR3 protein is CASSLGTEIEETQYF. The CDR3 coding sequence is TGTGCCAGCAGCCTCGGGACAGAGATTGAAGAGACCCAGTACTTC.

This clonotype was counted only a few times. This chain joins TRBV11-2 and TRBJ2-1; the D gene is possibly TRBD2 (5 bases). Germline V gene lookup returns CDR1 SGHAT and CDR2 FQNNGV. The CDR3 sequence is 18 residues long. Trimming stripped 4 bases from V and 0 bases from J, with 19 bases between. CDR3 bases: TGTGCCAGCAGCTCCCGCCCCACACTAGAAAGCTCCTACAATGAGCAGTTCTTC. Its translation: CASSSRPTLESSYNEQFF.

This rearrangement joins TRBV6-1 to TRBJ2-7; 10 positions match TRBD2. The CDR3 is 15 amino acids. The V gene end was trimmed by 2 bases and the J gene end by 5 bases; junction bases not matched to a gene: 6. Germline CDR1 reads MNHNS; CDR2 reads SASEGT. CDR3 bases: TGTGCCAGCAGTGAATCCGCTAGCGGGAGTAACGAGCAGTACTTC. Its translation: CASSESASGSNEQYF.

The chain combines TRBV7-6 with TRBJ2-1; TRBD2 matches at 8 bases. V shed 4 bases, J shed 7 bases, and the junction held 15 bases outside the gene matches. The length of the CDR3 is 17 residues. The germline gives CDR1 SGHVS, CDR2 FNYEAQ. The CDR3 loop is CASSSRKAGDHENEQFF. The CDR3 DNA follows: TGTGCCAGCAGCTCCAGAAAAGCGGGAGATCACGAAAATGAGCAGTTCTTC.

The V call is TRBV10-3, the J call TRBJ1-2; D uncertain. The CDR3 has 13 amino acids. V shed 3 bases and J shed 1 base, with 6 bases lying between them. Germline V gene lookup returns CDR1 ENHRY and CDR2 SYGVKD. Here the CDR3 reads CAISEMDNYGYTF. The CDR3 region has the DNA TGTGCCATCAGTGAAATGGATAACTATGGCTACACCTTC.

By sample share, this clonotype is medium-sized. This sequence joins TRBV3-1 and TRBJ2-3; D is possibly TRBD1 (6 bases). Looked up from germline, CDR1 is LGHDT and CDR2 is YNNKEL (reference sequence). V was trimmed by 3 bases and J by 2 bases, leaving 15 bases between them. The CDR3 contains 16 residues. The CDR3 DNA sequence: TGTGCCAGCAGCCATCCCCGGGACATGACCACAGATACGCAGTATTTT. This sequence encodes CASSHPRDMTTDTQYF.

This clonotype was seen more than once but under ten times. The genes are TRBV6-6 and TRBJ1-1, with 11 bases aligning to TRBD1. The CDR3 totals 14 residues. Per the germline V gene, CDR1 is MNHNY and CDR2 is SVGAGI (reference sequence). The V and J ends lost 6 bases and 4 bases, in that order; junction bases with no gene match: 4. CDR3 nucleotide sequence: TGTGCCAGCAGAGGACAGGGGGCAGGCACTGAAGCTTTCTTT. Its translation is CASRGQGAGTEAFF.

The J gene is TRBJ2-3, the V gene TRBV7-9, with TRBD2 matching over 11 bases. The CDR3 has 16 amino acids. Germline trimming cut 3 bases from V and 2 bases from J; bases unmatched to any gene: 4. CDR1 and CDR2 from the germline V gene are SEHNR and FQNEAQ (reference sequence). The CDR3 protein is CASSFGSGRVTDTQYF. CDR3 in DNA: TGTGCCAGCAGCTTCGGTAGCGGGAGGGTCACAGATACGCAGTATTTT.

V is TRBV5-1 and J is TRBJ2-3; TRBD2 matches 7 bases. The V gene end was trimmed by 1 base and the J gene end by 1 base; junction bases not matched to a gene: 6. This CDR3 comprises 16 residues. Germline CDR1 reads SGHRS; CDR2 reads YFSETQ. The CDR3 region has the DNA TGCGCCAGCAGCTTGAGGGCGGGAGACCGCACAGATACGCAGTATTTT. This sequence encodes CASSLRAGDRTDTQYF.

This clonotype was seen a handful of times. Written as DNA, the CDR3 is TGTGCCAGCAGTTCTACGACAGGCTACTACGAGCAGTACTTC. This sequence encodes CASSSTTGYYEQYF. This rearrangement joins TRBV27 to TRBJ2-7; weak D call: TRBD1 (6 bases). V was clipped by 4 bases and J by 3 bases, with 13 bases between them. CDR1 MNHEY and CDR2 SMNVEV come from the germline V gene (reference sequence). The CDR3 runs to 14 residues.

The rearrangement joins TRBV20-1 to TRBJ2-2; D uncertain. Germline CDR1 reads DFQATT; CDR2 reads SNEGSKA (reference sequence). V was shortened by 3 bases and J by 7 bases, with 9 bases between the two germline ends. The CDR3 is 12 residues long. The CDR3: CSARMYGGELFF. The CDR3 region has the DNA TGCAGTGCTAGGATGTATGGCGGGGAGCTGTTTTTT.

V and J are TRBV29-1 and TRBJ2-7; 7 bases line up with TRBD2. CDR3 length equals 13 residues. Germline V gives CDR1 SQVTM, CDR2 ANQGSEA. V gave up 1 base and J gave up 2 bases; unmatched junction bases: 2. In nucleotides, the CDR3 is TGCAGCGTTGAAGGCGGGACTACCTACGAGCAGTACTTC. This codes for CSVEGGTTYEQYF.

This clonotype was seen more than once but under ten times. This chain links TRBV29-1 with TRBJ2-7; TRBD2 aligns across 9 bases. Germline trimming cut 6 bases from V and 4 bases from J; bases unmatched to any gene: 13. Germline CDR1 and CDR2: SQVTM and ANQGSEA. CDR3 length: 15 amino acids. CDR3 sequence: CSVETAAGGFYEQYF. CDR3 sequence (DNA): TGCAGCGTGGAAACGGCCGCGGGAGGGTTTTACGAGCAGTACTTC.

The rearrangement joins TRBV29-1 to TRBJ1-3; D not resolved. The CDR3 is 13 amino acids. Germline-derived CDR1 and CDR2 are SQVTM and ANQGSEA. Trimming removed 1 base at V and 2 bases at J, with 6 bases between. CDR3 DNA: TGCAGCGTTGAAGGGGGAACTGGAAACACCATATATTTT. Protein product: CSVEGGTGNTIYF.

This clonotype was observed many times. The chain is built from TRBV20-1 and TRBJ2-2; the D gene is possibly TRBD1 (5 bases). V dropped 7 bases and J dropped 6 bases, with 15 bases sitting between them. The CDR3 is made up of 13 amino acids. Germline-derived CDR1 and CDR2 are DFQATT and SNEGSKA (reference sequence). CDR3 region: CSGKGFSAGELFF. The CDR3 region has the DNA TGCAGTGGGAAGGGGTTTTCAGCCGGGGAGCTGTTTTTT.

This clonotype was seen a handful of times. The rearrangement links TRBV13 to TRBJ2-7, with TRBD2 identical over 7 bases. The germline gives CDR1 PRHDT, CDR2 FYEKMQ (reference sequence). The CDR3 covers 16 residues. With V trimmed by 2 bases and J by 1 base, 8 bases remained unmatched. Written as DNA, the CDR3 is TGTGCCAGCAGCTTATTTCCGGGAGGTGGGTCCTACGAGCAGTACTTC. Protein product: CASSLFPGGGSYEQYF.

This chain connects TRBV10-3 to TRBJ1-2; 7 bases map to TRBD1. The V gene end was trimmed by 6 bases and the J gene end by 8 bases; junction bases not matched to a gene: 12. Germline CDR1 is ENHRY and CDR2 is SYGVKD. The CDR3 is 14 residues long. CDR3 nucleotides: TGTGCCATCAGCACGGGACAGTTCAATAGAGGCTACACCTTC. This gives the protein CAISTGQFNRGYTF.

This sequence joins TRBV12-3 or TRBV12-4 and TRBJ2-2; TRBD1 matches 8 bases. This CDR3 comprises 13 residues. The J segment lost 6 bases and the V segment lost 9 bases, leaving 6 bases of the junction unmatched. Written as DNA, the CDR3 is TGTGCCAGAAGCTCGACAGGGGCCGGGGAGCTGTTTTTT. Translated, it gives CARSSTGAGELFF.

The V call is TRBV10-2, the J call TRBJ2-6; D uncertain. Germline assignment: CDR1 WSHSY and CDR2 SAAADI. Trimming took off 3 bases at V and 0 bases at J, with 6 bases between the two ends. The CDR3 covers 15 residues. CDR3 coding DNA: TGCGCCAGCAGTGAACTTTACTCTGGGGCCAACGTCCTGACTTTC. Protein: CASSELYSGANVLTF.

This clonotype has only a few counts. The rearrangement joins TRBV7-2 to TRBJ1-4, with 9 bases that match TRBD1. CDR1 and CDR2 from the germline V gene are SGHTA and FQGNSA. The CDR3 consists of 16 residues. The ends lost 1 base at V and 7 bases at J; junction bases unmatched: 7. This CDR3 reads CASSLVGQGGSEKLFF. Written as DNA, the CDR3 is TGTGCCAGCAGCTTAGTGGGACAGGGTGGGAGTGAAAAACTGTTTTTT.

This sequence joins TRBV2 and TRBJ2-3; 9 bases fit TRBD2. The CDR3 is 15 amino acids. The germline V gene encodes CDR1 SNHLY and CDR2 FYNNEI. The ends lost 4 bases at V and 4 bases at J; junction bases unmatched: 6. The CDR3 coding sequence is TGTGCCAGCAGTGTATCAGCGGGAGGTCCAGATACGCAGTATTTT. Amino acids: CASSVSAGGPDTQYF. The entire variable domain, with the rest obtained from reference TRBV2 and TRBJ2-3, is as follows: EPEVTQTPSHQVTQMGQEVILRCVPISNHLYFYWYRQILGQKVEFLVSFYNNEISEKSEIFDDQFSVERPDGSNFTLKIRSTKLEDSAMYFCASSVSAGGPDTQYFGPGTRLTVL.

The chain uses TRBV5-1 and TRBJ1-4; TRBD1 matches 7 bases. V trimming: 0 bases; J trimming: 7 bases; junction bases outside the gene matches: 3. In germline, CDR1 is SGHRS, CDR2 YFSETQ. The CDR3 extends over 14 amino acids. CDR3 sequence: CASSLEGAGEKLFF. Here the CDR3 DNA reads TGCGCCAGCAGCTTGGAGGGGGCCGGTGAAAAACTGTTTTTT.

This clonotype was found a few times. The V call is TRBV20-1, the J call TRBJ2-2, with TRBD2 identical over 7 bases. With 3 bases clipped from V and 7 bases from J, the junction kept 8 bases outside the gene matches. CDR1 is DFQATT, CDR2 SNEGSKA, per germline (reference sequence). This CDR3 is 14 amino acids long. CDR3 in amino acids: CSASGGSPFGELFF. In nucleotides, the CDR3 is TGCAGTGCTAGCGGCGGGAGTCCTTTCGGGGAGCTGTTTTTT.

The J gene is TRBJ1-4, the V gene TRBV5-1; D remains ambiguous. The germline V and J ends were trimmed by 0 bases and 3 bases, with 6 bases remaining between them. In germline, CDR1 is SGHRS, CDR2 YFSETQ. The CDR3 consists of 14 residues. The CDR3: CASSLDTSNEKLFF. The DNA of the CDR3 is TGCGCCAGCAGCTTGGATACTTCTAATGAAAAACTGTTTTTT.

There are many counts of this clonotype. J is TRBJ1-5 and V is TRBV7-6, with D perhaps matching TRBD1 (6 bases). Trimming stripped 1 base from V and 2 bases from J, with 12 bases between. CDR3 length: 16 residues. Germline CDR1 reads SGHVS; CDR2 reads FNYEAQ. CDR3 loop: CASSLGGRGGNQPQHF. The CDR3 region has the DNA TGTGCCAGCAGCTTAGGTGGCAGGGGAGGCAATCAGCCCCAGCATTTT.

This clonotype was seen ten or more times. The genes are TRBV20-1 and TRBJ2-7; the D gene is possibly TRBD1 (5 bases). The CDR3 loop spans 11 amino acids. The V end was cut by 1 base, the J end by 11 bases, with 12 bases between. Germline assignment: CDR1 DFQATT and CDR2 SNEGSKA (reference sequence). The DNA of the CDR3 is TGCAGTGCTAGAGCCCCAGGGTCTGAGTACTTC. Its translation: CSARAPGSEYF.

This clonotype is a singleton in its sample. The chain joins TRBV5-1 to TRBJ2-2; the D gene is possibly TRBD2 (6 bases). There are 16 residues in the CDR3. V lost 0 bases and J 1 base, leaving 10 bases between the germline ends. CDR1 is SGHRS and CDR2 is YFSETQ in the germline V gene. The CDR3 bases are TGCGCCAGCAGCTTGGGTCTAGCGAGGAACACCGGGGAGCTGTTTTTT. It translates to CASSLGLARNTGELFF. Drawing the rest from reference TRBV5-1 and TRBJ2-2, the complete variable domain is KAGVTQTPRYLIKTRGQQVTLSCSPISGHRSVSWYQQTPGQGLQFLFEYFSETQRNKGNFPGRFSGRQFSNSRSEMNVSTLELGDSALYLCASSLGLARNTGELFFGEGSRLTVL.

This clonotype has only a few counts. The CDR3 DNA reads as TGTGCCAGCAGCTTAGTGGGGGCGGTTAATTCACCCCTCCACTTT. It translates to CASSLVGAVNSPLHF. J is TRBJ1-6 and V is TRBV7-2, with TRBD1 as a possible D gene (6 bases). V was shortened by 1 base and J by 6 bases, with 10 bases between the two germline ends. There are 15 residues in the CDR3. Germline loops: CDR1 SGHTA, CDR2 FQGNSA.